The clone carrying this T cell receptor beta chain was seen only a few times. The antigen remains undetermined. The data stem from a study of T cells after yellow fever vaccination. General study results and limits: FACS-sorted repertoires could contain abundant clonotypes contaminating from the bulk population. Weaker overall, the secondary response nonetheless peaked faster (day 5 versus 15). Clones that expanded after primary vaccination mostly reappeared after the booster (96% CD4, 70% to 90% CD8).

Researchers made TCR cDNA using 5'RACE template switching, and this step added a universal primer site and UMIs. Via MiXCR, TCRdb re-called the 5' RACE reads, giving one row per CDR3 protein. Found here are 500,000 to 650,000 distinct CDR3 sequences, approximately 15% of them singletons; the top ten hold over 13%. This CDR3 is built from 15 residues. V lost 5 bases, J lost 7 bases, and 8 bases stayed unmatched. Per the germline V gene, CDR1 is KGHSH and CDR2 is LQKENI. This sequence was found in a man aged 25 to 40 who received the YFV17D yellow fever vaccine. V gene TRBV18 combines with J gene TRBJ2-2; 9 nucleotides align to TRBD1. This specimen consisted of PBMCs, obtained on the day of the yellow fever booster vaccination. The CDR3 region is CASSRTGAPRGELFF. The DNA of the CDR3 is TGTGCCAGCTCAAGGACAGGGGCGCCTCGCGGGGAGCTGTTTTTT. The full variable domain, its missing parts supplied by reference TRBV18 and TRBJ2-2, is NAGVMQNPRHLVRRRGQEARLRCSPMKGHSHVYWYRQLPEEGLKFMVYLQKENIIDESGMPKERFSAEFPKEGPSILRIQQVVRGDSAAYFCASSRTGAPRGELFFGEGSRLTVL.